These 17 T cell receptor beta chains originate from one sample sequenced in a study of CD8 T cells in ankylosing spondylitis. TCRdb passed the 5' RACE reads through MiXCR, listing each CDR3 protein once. In the table there are some 240,000 distinct CDR3 sequences, about 24% of which are singletons. The sequenced sample consisted of blood, either unsorted or a sorted T cell fraction (not recorded which). These receptors were obtained from a male donor with ankylosing spondylitis or in good health (not recorded which).

This clonotype was counted between two and nine times. The V gene is TRBV12-3 or TRBV12-4, the J gene TRBJ2-5; a weak D match, TRBD1 (5 bases). Deletions cut 6 bases from V and 5 bases from J, with 10 bases between. This CDR3 is 12 amino acids long. CDR3 in amino acids: CASSSKGETQYF. The DNA of the CDR3 is TGTGCCAGCAGCTCAAAGGGGGAGACCCAGTACTTC.

Ten or more counts support this clonotype. This chain links TRBV10-3 with TRBJ2-2; D may be TRBD1 (6 bases). The CDR3 totals 14 residues. Trimming removed 4 bases at V and 4 bases at J, with 10 bases between. In germline, CDR1 is ENHRY, CDR2 SYGVKD. In DNA form, the CDR3 reads TGTGCCATCAGTGGGACAGCTTCCACCGGGGAGCTGTTTTTT. Translated: CAISGTASTGELFF.

The chain uses TRBV7-6 and TRBJ2-1; 10 bases are shared with TRBD1. Germline V gene data show CDR1 as SGHVS and CDR2 as FNYEAQ. The CDR3 is 16 residues long. V lost 1 base, J lost 10 bases, and 10 bases stayed unmatched. This CDR3 reads CASSLESWTGGREQFF. DNA of the CDR3: TGTGCCAGCAGCTTAGAGTCCTGGACAGGGGGTCGGGAGCAGTTCTTC.

At least ten counts were recorded for this clonotype. This rearrangement joins TRBV5-1 to TRBJ2-2, with 7 bases matching TRBD1. The CDR3 runs 15 residues. Unmatched junction bases numbered 6, after V lost 3 bases and J lost 4 bases. The germline CDR1 and CDR2 sequences are SGHRS and YFSETQ. Written as DNA, the CDR3 is TGCGCCAGCAGCTACAGCACAGGGGCCACCGGGGAGCTGTTTTTT. Translated, it gives CASSYSTGATGELFF.

This clonotype was picked up many times. V and J are TRBV12-3 or TRBV12-4 and TRBJ2-5; 8 bases match TRBD2. The CDR3 extends over 15 amino acids. J gave up 0 bases and V 2 bases, and 2 bases lay outside the gene matches. The CDR3 sequence: CASSLLAGYQETQYF. CDR3 sequence (DNA): TGTGCCAGCAGTTTATTAGCGGGGTACCAAGAGACCCAGTACTTC.

This chain uses TRBV5-1 with TRBJ2-3; 7 positions agree with TRBD1. V shed 1 base, J shed 3 bases, and the junction held 14 bases outside the gene matches. This CDR3 comprises 18 residues. The germline V gene encodes CDR1 SGHRS and CDR2 YFSETQ. As DNA, the CDR3 is TGCGCCAGCAGCTTGATGGGTCAGGGGGTGATCGGGACAGATACGCAGTATTTT. It yields the protein CASSLMGQGVIGTDTQYF. Filled out from reference TRBV5-1 and TRBJ2-3, the complete variable domain reads KAGVTQTPRYLIKTRGQQVTLSCSPISGHRSVSWYQQTPGQGLQFLFEYFSETQRNKGNFPGRFSGRQFSNSRSEMNVSTLELGDSALYLCASSLMGQGVIGTDTQYFGPGTRLTVL.

This clonotype was counted at least ten times. The chain couples TRBV12-3 or TRBV12-4 to TRBJ2-3; weak D call: TRBD2 (6 bases). V was pared by 3 bases and J by 4 bases, with 14 bases between. This CDR3 comprises 15 residues. Written as DNA, the CDR3 is TGTGCCAGCAGTTTGGGTGCGGGAAAGGCAGATACGCAGTATTTT. Translated: CASSLGAGKADTQYF.

The CDR3 loop reads CATSDPRNSAYEQYF. The CDR3 DNA is TGTGCCACCAGTGATCCAAGAAACTCAGCCTACGAGCAGTACTTC. The rearrangement uses TRBV24-1 and TRBJ2-7; D unclear. Looked up from germline, CDR1 is KGHDR and CDR2 is SFDVKD. The CDR3 has 15 amino acids. The ends were cut back, 3 bases at V and 2 bases at J, with 13 bases in the middle.

This clonotype was observed many times. CDR3 sequence reads: CASRNRDRRKTQYF. The CDR3 DNA reads TGTGCCAGCAGAAACCGGGACAGAAGGAAGACCCAGTACTTC. V gene TRBV12-3 or TRBV12-4 combines with J gene TRBJ2-5; 7 nucleotides align to TRBD1. Losses at the gene ends were 6 bases for V and 6 bases for J; bases not matched to a gene: 10. CDR3 length: 14 residues.

CDR3 sequence: CASSEPAHYQETQYF. The CDR3 nucleotides are TGTGCCAGCAGTGAACCGGCGCACTACCAAGAGACCCAGTACTTC. The chain combines TRBV25-1 with TRBJ2-5; unclear D gene. V was cut by 2 bases and J by 0 bases, with 10 bases left in between. In germline, CDR1 is MGHDK, CDR2 SYGVNS. The CDR3 spans 15 residues.

This clonotype was recorded at least ten times. The chain is built from TRBV7-3 and TRBJ1-3; possible D gene TRBD1, 6 bases. V gave up 5 bases and J gave up 0 bases, with 20 bases separating them. The CDR3 consists of 18 residues. The V gene's germline CDR1 is SGHTA and CDR2 FQGTGA. The CDR3, as DNA: TGTGCCAGCAGCGCTCAGGGGTCCTTTTTTCCCTCTGGAAACACCATATATTTT. Translating gives CASSAQGSFFPSGNTIYF.

The sample holds many counts of this clonotype. The chain is built from TRBV20-1 and TRBJ2-3; no firm D call. The CDR3 runs to 11 residues. Germline CDR1 and CDR2: DFQATT and SNEGSKA (reference sequence). Trimming pared 3 bases from V and 4 bases from J, leaving 5 bases between. The CDR3 DNA sequence: TGCAGTGCTAGTCTCTCAGATACGCAGTATTTT. Translated: CSASLSDTQYF.

The chain uses TRBV2 and TRBJ2-3; 8 nucleotides line up with TRBD2. CDR1 is SNHLY, CDR2 FYNNEI, per germline. The junction had 9 bases not matched to a gene; V was cut back by 2 bases and J by 5 bases. The CDR3 is 16 amino acids. DNA for the CDR3: TGTGCCAGCAGTGAATTACCGGGGGGGGCTAGAGATACGCAGTATTTT. Translation gives CASSELPGGARDTQYF. Full variable domain (missing parts from reference TRBV2 and TRBJ2-3): EPEVTQTPSHQVTQMGQEVILRCVPISNHLYFYWYRQILGQKVEFLVSFYNNEISEKSEIFDDQFSVERPDGSNFTLKIRSTKLEDSAMYFCASSELPGGARDTQYFGPGTRLTVL.

There are a few counts of this clonotype. The V gene is TRBV3-1, the J gene TRBJ2-5; unclear D gene. This CDR3 has 13 residues. V lost 2 bases, J lost 5 bases, and 9 bases lay in between. Germline lookup yields CDR1 LGHDT and CDR2 YNNKEL (reference sequence). The CDR3 here is CASSQPPQETQYF. CDR3 DNA sequence: TGTGCCAGCAGCCAACCCCCCCAGGAGACCCAGTACTTC.

The rearrangement uses TRBV4-2 and TRBJ2-1; D tentatively reads TRBD1 or TRBD2 (7 bases each). Looked up from germline, CDR1 is LGHNA and CDR2 is YNFKEQ. The CDR3 extends over 18 amino acids. The V and J ends lost 2 bases and 1 base respectively, with 18 bases between them. The CDR3 DNA is TGTGCCAGCAGCCAACCTACAGCAGGGGGGGCATCCTACAATGAGCAGTTCTTC. It yields the protein CASSQPTAGGASYNEQFF.

This clonotype has just a few counts. The rearrangement links TRBV20-1 to TRBJ1-5; 7 bases line up with TRBD1. The trim removed 2 bases at V and 5 bases at J, leaving 3 bases unmatched. This CDR3 has 13 amino acids. CDR1 and CDR2 (germline): DFQATT, SNEGSKA (reference sequence). DNA of the CDR3: TGCAGTGCTAGATCCGACAGGGATCAGCCCCAGCATTTT. Its translation is CSARSDRDQPQHF.

The genes are TRBV28 and TRBJ2-5; a weak D match, TRBD1 (6 bases). Germline V gene sequence: CDR1 MDHEN, CDR2 SYDVKM. This CDR3 comprises 12 residues. V lost 8 bases, J lost 0 bases, and 7 bases lay in between. CDR3 residues: CASGTYQETQYF. CDR3 sequence (DNA): TGTGCCAGCGGGACATACCAAGAGACCCAGTACTTC.